The 21 T cell receptor beta chains given below trace back to one sample, sequenced in a study of cytomegalovirus exposure and HLA in healthy donors. The PCR employed 60 Vbeta primers together with 13 Jbeta primers. Measured with immunoSEQ multiplex PCR; TCRdb has only the in-frame clones, and not every one. The top ten hold about 1.3% of the sample, which has about 160,000 clones, around four fifths seen once. Sample: PBMCs. The source of these receptors is a woman in her twenties or thirties in good health and CMV-seronegative.

Notes on this clone: Sequence at one end of the junction differs from germline and may be a read error. V gene TRBV7-9 combines with J gene TRBJ2-3, with 11 bases matching TRBD2. This CDR3 spans 17 amino acids. Germline V lookup: CDR1 SEHNR, CDR2 FQNEAQ (reference sequence). The CDR3 DNA reads as TGTTCCAGCAGCTCTGGACTAGCGGGTAAATCCACAGATACGCAGTATTTT. The encoded protein is CSSSSGLAGKSTDTQYF.

V and J are TRBV2 and TRBJ2-5, with D unclear. The J call is doubtful: the DNA matches TRBJ2-7 better. This CDR3 has 12 amino acids. Per germline, CDR1 SNHLY and CDR2 FYNNEI. The CDR3 loop reads CASSELFYEQYF. CDR3 bases: TGTGCCAGCAGTGAACTTTTCTACGAGCAGTACTTC.

Only a few counts were recorded for this clone. This chain joins TRBV7-2 and TRBJ1-1; D not resolved. The CDR3 has 13 residues. Trimming removed 2 bases from V and 11 bases from J, with 15 bases in between. The germline V gene encodes CDR1 SGHTA and CDR2 FQGNSA. CDR3 protein: CASSLKEGVRAFF. As DNA, the CDR3 is TGTGCCAGCAGCTTAAAGGAGGGTGTTCGGGCTTTCTTT.

The chain joins TRBV28 to TRBJ2-2; tentative D call: TRBD2 (6 bases). Per germline, CDR1 MDHEN and CDR2 SYDVKM. There are 14 residues in the CDR3. V was shortened by 8 bases and J by 0 bases, with 10 bases between the two germline ends. The CDR3 region has the DNA TGTGCCAGCGTGCGGGGCACGAACACCGGGGAGCTGTTTTTT. Its protein product is CASVRGTNTGELFF.

The sample holds one count of this clone. This CDR3 is CASSLTRSGQGARDTEAFF. DNA of the CDR3: TGTGCCAGCAGTCTGACACGCTCTGGACAGGGCGCTAGAGACACTGAAGCTTTCTTT. The chain is built from TRBV27 and TRBJ1-1, with 8 bases fitting TRBD1. V gave up 5 bases and J gave up 3 bases; unmatched junction bases: 20. CDR3 length: 19 residues. Germline V gives CDR1 MNHEY, CDR2 SMNVEV (reference sequence).

The V gene is TRBV6-1, the J gene TRBJ2-5; 10 bases agree with TRBD1. V gave up 5 bases and J gave up 2 bases; unmatched junction bases: 5. The CDR3 is 15 amino acids. CDR1 is MNHNS, CDR2 SASEGT, per germline. The CDR3 reads CASSKDRGRQETQYF. CDR3 bases: TGTGCCAGCAGTAAAGACAGGGGGCGACAAGAGACCCAGTACTTC.

The chain recombines TRBV19 with TRBJ2-2; TRBD2 might be the D (6 bases). CDR1 is LNHDA, CDR2 SQIVND, per germline (reference sequence). The length of the CDR3 is 14 residues. V was clipped by 0 bases and J by 8 bases, with 10 bases between them. The CDR3 sequence is CASSIDPGEGELFF. DNA of the CDR3: TGTGCCAGTAGTATAGATCCGGGGGAAGGGGAGCTGTTTTTT.

V is TRBV6-5 and J is TRBJ2-3, with 7 bases aligning to TRBD1. J lost 2 bases, V lost 7 bases, and 9 bases had no gene match. The CDR3 sequence is 15 residues long. The germline CDR1 and CDR2 sequences are MNHEY and SVGAGI. Written as DNA, the CDR3 is TGTGCCAGCACCCAATCGGGACAGAACACAGATACGCAGTATTTT. Amino acid sequence: CASTQSGQNTDTQYF.

V gene TRBV5-4 combines with J gene TRBJ2-3; no firm D call. Germline CDR1 and CDR2: SGHNT and YYREEE (reference sequence). The CDR3 is 13 amino acids. Trimming pared 0 bases from V and 1 base from J, leaving 3 bases between. The CDR3 DNA is TGTGCCAGCAGCTTGGCCGGCACAGATACGCAGTATTTT. Protein: CASSLAGTDTQYF.

The V call is TRBV27, the J call TRBJ2-7; maybe TRBD1 (6 bases). This CDR3 region has 14 residues. CDR1 is MNHEY and CDR2 is SMNVEV in the germline V gene (reference sequence). V lost 6 bases, J lost 2 bases, and 14 bases lay in between. CDR3 DNA sequence: TGTGCCAGCAGCCCTCAGGGGTTTGCCTACGAGCAGTACTTC. Amino acids: CASSPQGFAYEQYF.

The J gene is TRBJ2-1, the V gene TRBV30; 8 positions agree with TRBD2. Looked up from germline, CDR1 is GTSNPN and CDR2 is SVGIG (reference sequence). The V segment lost 4 bases and the J segment 2 bases; nucleotides outside the gene matches: 10. CDR3 length equals 16 residues. The DNA of the CDR3 is TGTGCCTGGAACCTCCCCCAGCGGGGGACCTACAATGAGCAGTTCTTC. This gives the protein CAWNLPQRGTYNEQFF.

The chain's CDR3 is CASSLWGTGTYGYTF. In DNA form, the CDR3 reads TGTGCCAGCAGCTTGTGGGGCACAGGGACCTATGGCTACACCTTC. The V and J genes are TRBV5-6 and TRBJ1-2; possibly TRBD1 for D (6 bases). The CDR3 sequence is 15 residues long. Per the germline V gene, CDR1 is SGHDT and CDR2 is YYEEEE. V shed 1 base and J shed 4 bases, with 14 bases lying between them.

The V gene is TRBV2, the J gene TRBJ1-5, with D unresolved. Trimming stripped 8 bases from V and 1 base from J, with 6 bases between. This CDR3 region has 12 residues. Germline V CDR1 and CDR2: SNHLY, FYNNEI. CDR3 DNA: TGTGCCAGCTCGGGGAGCAATCAGCCCCAGCATTTT. This encodes CASSGSNQPQHF.

The chain employs TRBV7-2 and TRBJ2-7; the D is unclear. The V gene lost 4 bases and the J gene lost 9 bases, with 16 bases spanning the gap. Germline CDR1 SGHTA, CDR2 FQGNSA. This CDR3 has 13 amino acids. CDR3 residues: CASSSPGMLRQYF. The CDR3, as DNA: TGTGCCAGCAGCTCCCCAGGTATGCTTCGGCAGTACTTC. Filled out from reference TRBV7-2 and TRBJ2-7, the complete variable domain reads GAGVSQSPSNKVTEKGKDVELRCDPISGHTALYWYRQSLGQGLEFLIYFQGNSAPDKSGLPSDRFSAERTGGSVSTLTIQRTQQEDSAVYLCASSSPGMLRQYFGPGTRLTVT.

The chain recombines TRBV5-1 with TRBJ1-1; 11 bases map to TRBD1. This CDR3 is built from 17 residues. V shed 3 bases and J 0 bases; nucleotides not matched to a gene: 7. Germline loops: CDR1 SGHRS, CDR2 YFSETQ. The CDR3, as DNA: TGCGCCAGCAGCTGGGGGACAGGGGGAATCATGAACACTGAAGCTTTCTTT. Translating gives CASSWGTGGIMNTEAFF.

The chain couples TRBV18 to TRBJ2-5, with TRBD2 as a possible D gene (5 bases). Germline values: CDR1 KGHSH, CDR2 LQKENI. Trimming left V 1 base short and J 5 bases short, with 8 bases between. The CDR3 length is 13 residues. The chain's CDR3 is CASSPRTGETQYF. In DNA, the CDR3 is TGTGCCAGCTCACCACGGACTGGGGAGACCCAGTACTTC.

V and J are TRBV5-6 and TRBJ2-1; weak D call: TRBD2 (6 bases). The CDR3 is 16 residues long. CDR1 is SGHDT, CDR2 YYEEEE, per germline. Trimming removed 6 bases at V and 4 bases at J, with 20 bases between. CDR3 in amino acids: CASTPGTGGPYNEQFF. The CDR3 region has the DNA TGTGCCAGCACACCAGGGACCGGGGGTCCTTACAATGAGCAGTTCTTC.

The chain links TRBV5-1 to TRBJ2-1, with 7 bases aligning to TRBD2. Germline CDR1 reads SGHRS; CDR2 reads YFSETQ. Trimming removed 2 bases from V and 8 bases from J; junction bases left unmatched: 7. The length of the CDR3 is 14 residues. CDR3 in DNA: TGCGCCAGCAGCTTTTGGGTAGCGGGTGATGAGCAGTTCTTC. As protein: CASSFWVAGDEQFF.

The rearrangement uses TRBV28 and TRBJ2-1; 10 nucleotides align to TRBD2. The germline gives CDR1 MDHEN, CDR2 SYDVKM. The length of the CDR3 is 16 residues. Trimming at V came to 5 bases and at J to 5 bases, leaving 9 bases not matched to a gene. CDR3 DNA: TGTGCCAGCAGTGCATTCCGGCTAGCGGGGGACAATGAGCAGTTCTTC. Protein sequence: CASSAFRLAGDNEQFF.

In its sample, this clone was seen a few times. The chain links TRBV5-1 to TRBJ1-5; a weak D match, TRBD1 (6 bases). The ends were cut back, 4 bases at V and 0 bases at J, with 20 bases in the middle. The CDR3 length is 18 residues. The V gene's germline CDR1 is SGHRS and CDR2 YFSETQ. CDR3 sequence (DNA): TGCGCCAGCAGCCGGACAGCTCTCGTCCGTTATAGCAATCAGCCCCAGCATTTT. Protein: CASSRTALVRYSNQPQHF.

V is TRBV7-8 and J is TRBJ2-3; perhaps TRBD2 as D (5 bases). The CDR3 contains 16 residues. The germline CDR1 and CDR2 sequences are SGHVS and FQNEAQ. V lost 4 bases and J 0 bases, leaving 14 bases between the germline ends. CDR3 DNA sequence: TGTGCCAGCAGCTGGACCGAGCGGACTAGCACAGATACGCAGTATTTT. It specifies CASSWTERTSTDTQYF.